One sample yielded the 30 T cell receptor beta chains listed below, sequenced in a study of T cells in Graves' hyperthyroidism and ophthalmopathy (dated by TCRdb to 2018 to 2020). Libraries were constructed by multiplex PCR. This sample was sequenced with an Illumina HiSeq 2000. The TCR beta CDR3 regions were amplified from RNA transcripts. For the first round of RT-PCR on the TCR CDR3, the HTBI primer set was used together with the Qiagen OneStep RT-PCR kit. In TCRdb, the public reads were trimmed at Q25 with fastp and aligned with MiXCR, with productive beta chains retained. Rows are combined by CDR3 protein, so each entry shows the most common genes and DNA. Here the sample has 400,000 or so distinct CDR3 sequences; about 14% occur a single time. Less than 20% of the sample belongs to the ten largest clones. Sequencing was performed on blood. Receptors originate from a woman aged 30 to 39 with Graves' ophthalmopathy.

Comment on this clonotype: A clone one base away is much larger, so this may be a read error. The CDR3 reads CVSTLGGSGETQYF. The CDR3 DNA follows: TGTGTCAGCACTCTAGGGGGTTCTGGGGAGACCCAGTACTTC. The V call is TRBV7-8, the J call TRBJ2-5; D is possibly TRBD1 (6 bases). The length of the CDR3 is 14 residues. Germline-derived CDR1 and CDR2 are SGHVS and FQNEAQ.

This clonotype showed up many times. This sequence joins TRBV2 and TRBJ2-7; D gene ambiguous. Germline V gene sequence: CDR1 SNHLY, CDR2 FYNNEI. CDR3 size: 14 residues. V was clipped by 6 bases and J by 3 bases, with 15 bases between them. This CDR3 is CASRITQNHYEQYF. The DNA for the CDR3 is TGTGCCAGCAGAATAACCCAGAACCACTACGAGCAGTACTTC.

This clonotype was found many times. The V and J genes are TRBV12-3 or TRBV12-4 and TRBJ1-4, with D uncertain. CDR3 length: 15 residues. V lost 6 bases and J 8 bases, leaving 19 bases between the germline ends. Here the CDR3 DNA reads TGTGCCAGCAGCTACATCTCGACGGCGGGGGAAAAACTGTTTTTT. Protein product: CASSYISTAGEKLFF.

This clonotype was recorded at least ten times. The chain employs TRBV3-1 and TRBJ2-1, with 10 bases that match TRBD2. This CDR3 region has 15 residues. V lost 6 bases, J lost 6 bases, and 8 bases stayed unmatched. Germline CDR1 and CDR2: LGHDT and YNNKEL (reference sequence). In DNA form, the CDR3 reads TGTGCCAGCAGTCCAAGCGGGGGGGCGTTCAATGAGCAGTTCTTC. Amino acid sequence: CASSPSGGAFNEQFF.

This rearrangement joins TRBV19 to TRBJ2-6, with 9 positions matching TRBD1. In germline, CDR1 is LNHDA, CDR2 SQIVND (reference sequence). CDR3 length equals 16 residues. The V segment lost 4 bases and the J segment 2 bases; nucleotides outside the gene matches: 3. CDR3 protein: CASSSRDRAGANVLTF. Written as DNA, the CDR3 is TGTGCCAGTAGTAGCCGGGACAGGGCTGGGGCCAACGTCCTGACTTTC.

The chain links TRBV9 to TRBJ1-6; tentatively, D is TRBD1 (6 bases). This CDR3 is built from 15 residues. V was pared by 4 bases and J by 2 bases, with 10 bases between. The germline V gene has CDR1 SGDLS and CDR2 YYNGEE. CDR3 amino acids: CASSPGAAYNSPLHF. DNA of the CDR3: TGTGCCAGCAGCCCAGGGGCAGCCTATAATTCACCCCTCCACTTT.

There are many counts of this clonotype. The chain carries TRBV5-1 and TRBJ1-1; 10 nucleotides align to TRBD1. Germline CDR1 SGHRS, CDR2 YFSETQ. This CDR3 is 17 amino acids long. The J segment lost 10 bases and the V segment lost 1 base, leaving 16 bases of the junction unmatched. The CDR3 DNA reads TGCGCCAGCAGCTTGAGGTCCCGGGACAGGGGATATTGGGGAGCTTTCTTT. This translates into CASSLRSRDRGYWGAFF.

This clonotype occurred many times. The rearrangement joins TRBV12-3 or TRBV12-4 to TRBJ1-1; no reliable D call. The CDR3 contains 14 residues. V shed 3 bases and J shed 0 bases, with 8 bases lying between them. The CDR3 DNA sequence: TGTGCCAGCAGTTTCCGAGGGCTGAACACTGAAGCTTTCTTT. Amino acid sequence: CASSFRGLNTEAFF.

At least ten counts were recorded for this clonotype. This chain connects TRBV2 to TRBJ1-2, with D possibly matching TRBD1 (6 bases). Trimming took off 7 bases at V and 3 bases at J, with 15 bases between the two ends. Germline assignment: CDR1 SNHLY and CDR2 FYNNEI. The CDR3 runs 14 residues. Written as DNA, the CDR3 is TGTGCCAGCAAATCGGGGGCGCGCGACTATGGCTACACCTTC. Residues: CASKSGARDYGYTF. The entire variable domain, with the rest obtained from reference TRBV2 and TRBJ1-2, is as follows: EPEVTQTPSHQVTQMGQEVILRCVPISNHLYFYWYRQILGQKVEFLVSFYNNEISEKSEIFDDQFSVERPDGSNFTLKIRSTKLEDSAMYFCASKSGARDYGYTFGSGTRLTVV.

In this sample, this clonotype turned up many times. The chain links TRBV28 to TRBJ2-2; TRBD2 might be the D (5 bases). V lost 1 base, J lost 6 bases, and 18 bases lay in between. CDR3 length: 17 amino acids. CDR1 and CDR2 from the germline V gene are MDHEN and SYDVKM. CDR3 nucleotides: TGTGCCAGCAGTTTATCCCAACTGAGTTGGGGAGCCGGGGAGCTGTTTTTT. Translating it yields CASSLSQLSWGAGELFF. Using reference TRBV28 and TRBJ2-2 for the parts outside the CDR3, the full variable domain is DVKVTQSSRYLVKRTGEKVFLECVQDMDHENMFWYRQDPGLGLRLIYFSYDVKMKEKGDIPEGYSVSREKKERFSLILESASTNQTSMYLCASSLSQLSWGAGELFFGEGSRLTVL.

Note on this clonotype: A much larger clone is a single base away; this may be a read error. The chain has TRBV5-6 and TRBJ1-2; no clear D gene. The length of the CDR3 is 14 residues. Germline V gene lookup returns CDR1 SGHDT and CDR2 YYEEEE. In DNA form, the CDR3 reads TGTGCCAGCATCCAAATACAGCTAAACTATGGCTGCACCTTC. Its translation is CASIQIQLNYGCTF.

This clonotype was recorded many times. The chain combines TRBV7-8 with TRBJ2-4; D uncertain. Trimming took 4 bases from V and 0 from J, leaving 16 bases between them. Germline CDR1 SGHVS, CDR2 FQNEAQ. The CDR3 has 17 amino acids. The CDR3 DNA reads as TGTGCCAGCAGCTCTCTCCCGGACGGTCTAGCCAAAAACATTCAGTACTTC. Translating it yields CASSSLPDGLAKNIQYF.

Points on this clonotype: A much larger clone differs by one base, so this may be a read error. V and J are TRBV10-3 and TRBJ1-2, with 7 bases matching TRBD1. Trimming cost V 6 bases and J 9 bases; bases outside gene matches: 13. This CDR3 is built from 14 residues. Germline V gene data show CDR1 as ENHRY and CDR2 as SYGVKD. DNA for the CDR3: TGTGCCATCAGAACCGATAGGACAGGCAGTAGCTACACCTTC. It codes for CAIRTDRTGSSYTF.

This clonotype occurred a few times. The V call is TRBV5-6, the J call TRBJ2-5; 12 nucleotides align to TRBD2. Germline lookup yields CDR1 SGHDT and CDR2 YYEEEE. V lost 0 bases to trimming and J lost 0 bases; unmatched junction nucleotides: 0. The CDR3 length is 16 residues. CDR3 sequence: CASSLGLAGDQETQYF. CDR3 DNA: TGTGCCAGCAGCTTGGGACTAGCGGGGGACCAAGAGACCCAGTACTTC.

The chain recombines TRBV15 with TRBJ2-1; 8 bases agree with TRBD2. V shed 5 bases and J 0 bases; nucleotides not matched to a gene: 15. Germline CDR1 LNHNV, CDR2 YYDKDF (reference sequence). The CDR3 consists of 19 residues. The CDR3, as DNA: TGTGCCACCAGCGGTGGGGGCGGGGGGCGCCCCAGCTCCTACAATGAGCAGTTCTTC. Its translation: CATSGGGGGRPSSYNEQFF.

This clonotype has a count of ten or more. The chain joins TRBV28 to TRBJ2-7, with 8 nucleotides matching TRBD2. Trimming took 6 bases from V and 0 from J; bases not matched to a gene: 10. Germline CDR1 is MDHEN and CDR2 is SYDVKM. The CDR3 has 16 residues. CDR3 protein: CASRRGGGGPSYEQYF. The CDR3, as DNA: TGTGCCAGCAGGCGGGGTGGCGGGGGGCCCTCCTACGAGCAGTACTTC.

Turning to this clonotype: Possible read error: a much larger clone is one base away. The chain uses TRBV15 and TRBJ1-3, with D uncertain. From germline, CDR1 is LNHNV and CDR2 YYDKDF (reference sequence). The CDR3 consists of 12 residues. The CDR3 region has the DNA TGTGCCACCAGTTCAGTTGGAAGCACCATATATTTT. Amino acid sequence: CATSSVGSTIYF.

DNA for the CDR3: TGTGCCAGCAGCCAAGAGACAGGCTGGGGGGAGACCCAGTACTTC. This gives the protein CASSQETGWGETQYF. The chain is built from TRBV3-1 and TRBJ2-5, with D perhaps matching TRBD1 (6 bases). The CDR3 has 15 amino acids. V lost 0 bases, J lost 5 bases, and 13 bases lay in between. The germline gives CDR1 LGHDT, CDR2 YNNKEL (reference sequence).

This clonotype was found many times. The rearrangement joins TRBV20-1 to TRBJ1-2, with TRBD1 matching over 10 bases. The junction had 9 bases not matched to a gene; V was cut back by 5 bases and J by 6 bases. Germline V CDR1 and CDR2: DFQATT, SNEGSKA (reference sequence). There are 14 residues in the CDR3. Here the CDR3 DNA reads TGCAGTGCTCGAGTAGGGACAGGGGAAAATGGCTACACCTTC. Protein product: CSARVGTGENGYTF.

This clonotype was recorded at least ten times. J is TRBJ1-2 and V is TRBV9; maybe TRBD1 (5 bases). Germline V lookup: CDR1 SGDLS, CDR2 YYNGEE. The CDR3 is 13 residues long. V was shortened by 4 bases and J by 6 bases, with 13 bases between the two germline ends. The CDR3 loop is CASSLGTDHGYTF. CDR3 DNA: TGTGCCAGCAGCCTCGGGACCGACCATGGCTACACCTTC.

This clonotype has at least ten counts. The CDR3 reads CASTGAGNTIYF. For the CDR3, the DNA is TGTGCCAGCACAGGGGCTGGAAACACCATATATTTT. V gene TRBV28 combines with J gene TRBJ1-3, with D maybe TRBD1 (6 bases). V was shortened by 7 bases and J by 2 bases, with 6 bases between the two germline ends. The CDR3 consists of 12 residues. The V gene's germline CDR1 is MDHEN and CDR2 SYDVKM.

This clonotype has ten or more counts. The rearrangement joins TRBV28 to TRBJ1-4; possibly TRBD1 for D (6 bases). The CDR3 extends over 16 amino acids. V gave up 5 bases and J gave up 6 bases, with 19 bases separating them. Germline V lookup: CDR1 MDHEN, CDR2 SYDVKM. The CDR3 reads CASSTPLGGEDEKLFF. Here the CDR3 DNA reads TGTGCCAGCAGTACCCCATTAGGGGGGGAAGATGAAAAACTGTTTTTT.

The chain has TRBV6-1 and TRBJ2-2; 7 bases fit TRBD1. CDR1 and CDR2 from the germline V gene are MNHNS and SASEGT. J lost 1 base, V lost 7 bases, and 6 bases had no gene match. This CDR3 comprises 15 residues. The CDR3: CASKPGGLNTGELFF. As DNA, the CDR3 is TGTGCCAGCAAACCAGGGGGATTGAACACCGGGGAGCTGTTTTTT.

This clonotype showed up many times. The chain is built from TRBV7-9 and TRBJ2-7; TRBD2 might be the D (6 bases). In germline, CDR1 is SEHNR, CDR2 FQNEAQ (reference sequence). V lost 1 base, J lost 3 bases, and 16 bases lay in between. CDR3 length: 16 residues. The CDR3 bases are TGTGCCAGCAGCTTAGTGGGAGGCGGGGCCCACTACGAGCAGTACTTC. It specifies CASSLVGGGAHYEQYF.

V usage is TRBV10-3 and J usage is TRBJ2-1; no clear D. The CDR3 has 17 residues. The germline CDR1 and CDR2 sequences are ENHRY and SYGVKD. V was clipped by 0 bases and J by 2 bases, with 14 bases between them. CDR3 in amino acids: CAISESDRPPPYNEQFF. The CDR3 DNA reads as TGTGCCATCAGTGAGTCCGACCGACCTCCACCCTACAATGAGCAGTTCTTC.

The chain carries TRBV19 and TRBJ2-1; 8 nucleotides match TRBD2. In germline, CDR1 is LNHDA, CDR2 SQIVND (reference sequence). V trimming: 4 bases; J trimming: 0 bases; junction bases outside the gene matches: 8. The CDR3 spans 17 residues. The CDR3 region is CASSTLKRGSSYNEQFF. The CDR3 nucleotides read TGTGCCAGTAGTACTTTGAAGCGGGGGAGCTCCTACAATGAGCAGTTCTTC.

In this sample, this clonotype turned up many times. The rearrangement uses TRBV20-1 and TRBJ2-1; D is uncertain. CDR1 is DFQATT and CDR2 is SNEGSKA in the germline V gene (reference sequence). The CDR3 covers 14 residues. Deletions cut 2 bases from V and 5 bases from J, with 13 bases between. CDR3 in amino acids: CSARPPTENNEQFF. The CDR3 nucleotides read TGCAGTGCTAGACCCCCGACGGAGAACAATGAGCAGTTCTTC.

The chain links TRBV7-9 to TRBJ2-1; D may be TRBD2 (7 bases). Germline CDR1 SEHNR, CDR2 FQNEAQ (reference sequence). V was cut by 6 bases and J by 10 bases, with 19 bases left in between. CDR3 length: 14 residues. Here the CDR3 reads CASRGGGRAGEQFF. The CDR3, as DNA: TGTGCCAGCAGAGGGGGGGGCCGTGCAGGAGAGCAGTTCTTC.

At least ten counts were recorded for this clonotype. V is TRBV20-1 and J is TRBJ1-1, with 9 bases matching TRBD1. The CDR3 is 13 residues long. The germline V gene encodes CDR1 DFQATT and CDR2 SNEGSKA (reference sequence). The V and J ends lost 6 bases and 3 bases, in that order; junction bases with no gene match: 5. The CDR3 coding sequence is TGCAGTGCCGAGAGGACAGGGGACACTGAAGCTTTCTTT. It yields the protein CSAERTGDTEAFF.

This clonotype was counted ten times or more. The chain joins TRBV3-1 to TRBJ1-4, with D uncertain. The CDR3 length is 12 residues. Germline-derived CDR1 and CDR2 are LGHDT and YNNKEL (reference sequence). Trimming took 10 bases from V and 8 from J, leaving 14 bases between them. The CDR3 DNA reads as TGTGCCACGTCGGACGGCGCCGAAAAACTGTTTTTT. It is translated as CATSDGAEKLFF.